Shown below are 14 T cell receptor beta chains from a single sample sequenced in a study of blood T cells in healthy people across ages. Combining a sample-barcoded 5' primer with a J-beta primer mix, a second PCR ran for about 6 to 11 cycles. TCRdb itself ran the 5' RACE reads through MiXCR, one entry per CDR3 protein. The sample gives 700,000 to 850,000 distinct CDR3 sequences, less than 70% of which show up once; approximately 40% is in the top ten. The sequenced sample consisted of blood. These receptors were obtained from a man at least 80 years old in good health.

This clonotype turned up a few times. The rearrangement links TRBV29-1 to TRBJ2-1; 7 positions match TRBD2. The CDR3 extends over 17 amino acids. CDR1 is SQVTM, CDR2 ANQGSEA, per germline. The junction had 10 bases not matched to a gene; V was cut back by 2 bases and J by 0 bases. The DNA of the CDR3 is TGCAGCGTTGAAACCTTGAGCGGGATCCGCTCCTACAATGAGCAGTTCTTC. Its protein is CSVETLSGIRSYNEQFF.

CDR3 sequence reads: CASSLRDREETQYF. The CDR3 DNA reads as TGCGCCAGCAGCTTACGGGACCGAGAAGAGACCCAGTACTTC. The chain carries TRBV5-1 and TRBJ2-5; D possibly uses TRBD1 or TRBD2 (5 bases each). CDR3 size: 14 residues. The V gene lost 2 bases and the J gene lost 3 bases, with 11 bases spanning the gap. CDR1 and CDR2 from the germline V gene are SGHRS and YFSETQ.

This clonotype occurred many times. The chain is built from TRBV5-1 and TRBJ2-1; D unresolved. Trimming removed 5 bases from V and 4 bases from J, with 13 bases in between. Germline loops: CDR1 SGHRS, CDR2 YFSETQ. There are 14 residues in the CDR3. CDR3 coding DNA: TGCGCCAGCAGTGTGGAAGCCCTGTACAATGAGCAGTTCTTC. Translating it yields CASSVEALYNEQFF.

The gene calls are TRBV19 and TRBJ2-3; 8 nucleotides align to TRBD2. The CDR3 runs to 14 residues. The V and J ends lost 6 bases and 6 bases, in that order; junction bases with no gene match: 8. CDR1 LNHDA and CDR2 SQIVND come from the germline V gene (reference sequence). The CDR3 loop reads CASRDTGLEDTQYF. CDR3 nucleotides: TGTGCCAGTAGGGACACGGGACTAGAGGATACGCAGTATTTT.

The chain combines TRBV3-1 with TRBJ1-2; TRBD1 might be the D (5 bases). The germline gives CDR1 LGHDT, CDR2 YNNKEL (reference sequence). The germline V and J ends were trimmed by 1 base and 10 bases, with 25 bases remaining between them. The CDR3 is made up of 17 amino acids. CDR3 in amino acids: CASSQVMRTGVLFDYTF. The DNA for the CDR3 is TGTGCCAGCAGCCAAGTTATGCGAACAGGCGTCTTGTTTGACTACACCTTC. The full variable domain, completed using reference TRBV3-1 and TRBJ1-2, is DTAVSQTPKYLVTQMGNDKSIKCEQNLGHDTMYWYKQDSKKFLKIMFSYNNKELIINETVPNRFSPKSPDKAHLNLHINSLELGDSAVYFCASSQVMRTGVLFDYTFGSGTRLTVV.

The chain combines TRBV7-8 with TRBJ2-1; D may be TRBD2 (6 bases). Germline CDR1 SGHVS, CDR2 FQNEAQ. V lost 1 base to trimming and J lost 0 bases, with 13 bases between them. This CDR3 has 17 amino acids. The DNA of the CDR3 is TGTGCCAGCAGCTTAGGTTTCGCGGGGAGCTCCTACAATGAGCAGTTCTTC. Amino acids: CASSLGFAGSSYNEQFF.

The chain has TRBV9 and TRBJ1-2, with D unresolved. V lost 4 bases to trimming and J lost 0 bases, with 19 bases between them. Germline CDR1 reads SGDLS; CDR2 reads YYNGEE. This CDR3 region has 17 residues. The CDR3 bases are TGTGCCAGCAGCCCGAGAGGACCGAGCTTAGCTAACTATGGCTACACCTTC. This gives the protein CASSPRGPSLANYGYTF. Complete variable domain (other parts from reference TRBV9 and TRBJ1-2): DSGVTQTPKHLITATGQRVTLRCSPRSGDLSVYWYQQSLDQGLQFLIQYYNGEERAKGNILERFSAQQFPDLHSELNLSSLELGDSALYFCASSPRGPSLANYGYTFGSGTRLTVV.

A single count supports this clonotype. V is TRBV12-3 or TRBV12-4 and J is TRBJ1-4; a possible D gene is TRBD1 (5 bases). The CDR3 is 15 residues long. V was pared by 6 bases and J by 3 bases, with 14 bases between. CDR3 loop: CASRPVGGSNEKLFF. The CDR3 DNA sequence: TGTGCCAGCAGACCTGTCGGGGGTTCTAATGAAAAACTGTTTTTT.

This chain uses TRBV9 with TRBJ2-2; the D is unclear. The germline CDR1 and CDR2 sequences are SGDLS and YYNGEE. CDR3 length: 12 amino acids. V lost 1 base and J lost 7, with 5 bases in between. CDR3 in DNA: TGTGCCAGCAGCGTACGAGTCGGGGAGCTGTTTTTT. Residues: CASSVRVGELFF.

There are a few counts of this clonotype. The V and J genes are TRBV11-2 and TRBJ2-5; TRBD2 matches at 9 bases. Germline loops: CDR1 SGHAT, CDR2 FQNNGV. The CDR3 spans 15 residues. J gave up 11 bases and V 1 base, and 11 bases lay outside the gene matches. The CDR3 reads CASSLVASGNREQYF. Written as DNA, the CDR3 is TGTGCCAGCAGCTTAGTCGCTAGCGGGAATCGGGAGCAGTACTTC.

This clonotype was recorded at least ten times. V is TRBV2 and J is TRBJ2-1, with 8 bases lining up with TRBD2. Trimming cost V 6 bases and J 0 bases; bases outside gene matches: 7. Germline CDR1 is SNHLY and CDR2 is FYNNEI. The CDR3 has 16 amino acids. CDR3 sequence: CASRPLAESSYNEQFF. Written as DNA, the CDR3 is TGTGCCAGCAGACCACTAGCGGAGAGCTCCTACAATGAGCAGTTCTTC.

At least ten counts were recorded for this clonotype. V and J are TRBV5-6 and TRBJ2-3, with TRBD1 matching 8 bases. Germline assignment: CDR1 SGHDT and CDR2 YYEEEE. The CDR3 length is 13 residues. V was pared by 2 bases and J by 9 bases, with 5 bases of the junction left unmatched. The CDR3, as DNA: TGTGCCAGCAGCTTCCCGGACAGGGACACGCAGTATTTT. It translates to CASSFPDRDTQYF.

This rearrangement joins TRBV5-1 to TRBJ2-1, with 10 bases fitting TRBD1. With V trimmed by 4 bases and J by 7 bases, 5 bases remained unmatched. There are 14 residues in the CDR3. Germline-derived CDR1 and CDR2 are SGHRS and YFSETQ. CDR3 loop: CASSGTGALNEQFF. The CDR3 DNA follows: TGCGCCAGCAGCGGGACAGGGGCGCTAAATGAGCAGTTCTTC.

The chain employs TRBV27 and TRBJ1-1; D gene ambiguous. Trimming removed 5 bases from V and 4 bases from J, with 14 bases in between. Germline assignment: CDR1 MNHEY and CDR2 SMNVEV (reference sequence). The CDR3 extends over 14 amino acids. CDR3 sequence: CASSPGRWGTEAFF. The CDR3, as DNA: TGTGCCAGCAGTCCAGGACGGTGGGGCACTGAAGCTTTCTTT.